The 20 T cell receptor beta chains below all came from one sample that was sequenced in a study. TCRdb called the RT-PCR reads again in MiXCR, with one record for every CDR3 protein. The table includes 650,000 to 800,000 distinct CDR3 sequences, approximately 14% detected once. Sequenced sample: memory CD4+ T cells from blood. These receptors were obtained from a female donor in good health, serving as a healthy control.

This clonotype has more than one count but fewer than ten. CDR3 protein: CASSQNQVGELFF. The CDR3 DNA reads TGTGCCAGCAGCCAAAATCAGGTCGGGGAGCTGTTTTTT. The gene calls are TRBV5-6 and TRBJ2-2; no clear D gene. Per the germline V gene, CDR1 is SGHDT and CDR2 is YYEEEE. Deletions cut 4 bases from V and 7 bases from J, with 11 bases between. The CDR3 loop spans 13 amino acids.

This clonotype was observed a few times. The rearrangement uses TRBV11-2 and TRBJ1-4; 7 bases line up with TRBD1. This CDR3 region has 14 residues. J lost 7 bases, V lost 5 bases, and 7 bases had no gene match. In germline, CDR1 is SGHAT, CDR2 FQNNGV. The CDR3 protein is CASSRTGLSEKLFF. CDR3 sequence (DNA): TGTGCCAGCAGCCGGACAGGCCTATCTGAAAAACTGTTTTTT.

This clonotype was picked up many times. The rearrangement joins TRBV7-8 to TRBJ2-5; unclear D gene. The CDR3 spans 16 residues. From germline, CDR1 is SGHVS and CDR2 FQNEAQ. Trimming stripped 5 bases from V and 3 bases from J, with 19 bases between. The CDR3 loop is CASSPYSQIREETQYF. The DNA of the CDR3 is TGTGCCAGCAGCCCGTATAGCCAGATTAGGGAAGAGACCCAGTACTTC.

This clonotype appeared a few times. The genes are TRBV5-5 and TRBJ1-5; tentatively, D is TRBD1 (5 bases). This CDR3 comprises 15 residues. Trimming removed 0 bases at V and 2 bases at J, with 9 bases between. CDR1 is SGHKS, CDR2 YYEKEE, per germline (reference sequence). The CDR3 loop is CASSLGDSRNQPQHF. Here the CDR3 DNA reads TGTGCCAGCAGCTTGGGTGACAGCCGCAATCAGCCCCAGCATTTT.

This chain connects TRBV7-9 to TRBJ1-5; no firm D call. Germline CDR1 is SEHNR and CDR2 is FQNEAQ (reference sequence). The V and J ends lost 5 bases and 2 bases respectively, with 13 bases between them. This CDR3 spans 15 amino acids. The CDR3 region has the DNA TGTGCCAGCAGCGCCGGCGGCACAGGCAATCAGCCCCAGCATTTT. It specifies CASSAGGTGNQPQHF. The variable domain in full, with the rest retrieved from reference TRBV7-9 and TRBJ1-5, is DTGVSQNPRHKITKRGQNVTFRCDPISEHNRLYWYRQTLGQGPEFLTYFQNEAQLEKSRLLSDRFSAERPKGSFSTLEIQRTEQGDSAMYLCASSAGGTGNQPQHFGDGTRLSIL.

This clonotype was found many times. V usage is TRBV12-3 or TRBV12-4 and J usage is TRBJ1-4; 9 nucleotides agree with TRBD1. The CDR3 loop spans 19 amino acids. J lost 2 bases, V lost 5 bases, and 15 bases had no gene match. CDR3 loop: CASSGGRDRDRPTNEKLFF. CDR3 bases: TGTGCCAGCAGTGGGGGACGGGACAGGGATCGTCCGACTAATGAAAAACTGTTTTTT.

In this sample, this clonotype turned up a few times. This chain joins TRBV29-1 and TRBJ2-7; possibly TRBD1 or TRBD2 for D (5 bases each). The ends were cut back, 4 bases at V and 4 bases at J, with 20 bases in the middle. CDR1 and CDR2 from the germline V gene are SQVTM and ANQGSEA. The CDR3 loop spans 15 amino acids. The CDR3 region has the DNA TGCAGCGTTGGGGACCCCGGGACCGGGGCTTACGAGCAGTACTTC. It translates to CSVGDPGTGAYEQYF.

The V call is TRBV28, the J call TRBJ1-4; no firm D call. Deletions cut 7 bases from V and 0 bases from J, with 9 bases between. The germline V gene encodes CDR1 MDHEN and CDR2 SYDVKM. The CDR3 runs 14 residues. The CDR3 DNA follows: TGTGCCAGCAAGACGTTCTCAACTAATGAAAAACTGTTTTTT. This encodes CASKTFSTNEKLFF.

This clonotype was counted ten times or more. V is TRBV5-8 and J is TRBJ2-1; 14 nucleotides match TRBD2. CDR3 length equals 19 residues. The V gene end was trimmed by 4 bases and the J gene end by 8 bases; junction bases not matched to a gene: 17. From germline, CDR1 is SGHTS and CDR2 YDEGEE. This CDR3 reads CASSPPGLAGVQVRHEQFF. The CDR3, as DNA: TGTGCCAGCAGCCCGCCGGGACTAGCGGGAGTTCAAGTCCGGCATGAGCAGTTCTTC.

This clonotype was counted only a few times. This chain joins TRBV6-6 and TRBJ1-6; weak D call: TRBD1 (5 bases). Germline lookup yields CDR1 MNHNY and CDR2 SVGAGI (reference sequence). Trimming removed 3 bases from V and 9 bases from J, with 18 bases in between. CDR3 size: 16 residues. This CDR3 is CASSYSGPSLGSPLHF. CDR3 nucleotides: TGTGCCAGCAGTTATTCGGGACCGTCATTGGGTTCACCCCTCCACTTT.

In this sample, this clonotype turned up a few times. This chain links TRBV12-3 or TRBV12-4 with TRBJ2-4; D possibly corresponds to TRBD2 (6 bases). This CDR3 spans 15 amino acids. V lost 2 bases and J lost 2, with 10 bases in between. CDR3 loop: CASSLRTTPKNIQYF. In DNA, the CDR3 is TGTGCCAGCAGTTTACGGACTACTCCCAAAAACATTCAGTACTTC.

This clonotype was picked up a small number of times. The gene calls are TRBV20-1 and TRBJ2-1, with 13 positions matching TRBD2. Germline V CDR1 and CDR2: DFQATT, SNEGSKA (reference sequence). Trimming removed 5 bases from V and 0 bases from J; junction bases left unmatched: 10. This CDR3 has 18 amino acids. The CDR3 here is CSAAGTSGTYSSYNEQFF. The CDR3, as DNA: TGCAGTGCTGCCGGGACTAGCGGGACCTATAGCTCCTACAATGAGCAGTTCTTC.

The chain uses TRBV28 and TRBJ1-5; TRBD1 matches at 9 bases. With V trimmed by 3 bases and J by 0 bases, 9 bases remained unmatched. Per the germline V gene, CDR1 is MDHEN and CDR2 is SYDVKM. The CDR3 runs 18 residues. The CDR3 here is CASSFRGQGFSSNQPQHF. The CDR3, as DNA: TGTGCCAGCAGTTTTCGCGGACAGGGGTTTTCTAGCAATCAGCCCCAGCATTTT.

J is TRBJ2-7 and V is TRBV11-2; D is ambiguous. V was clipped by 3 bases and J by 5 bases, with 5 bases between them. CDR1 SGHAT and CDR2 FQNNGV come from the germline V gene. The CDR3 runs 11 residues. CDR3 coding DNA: TGTGCCAGCAGCTTGATCGACGAGCAGTACTTC. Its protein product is CASSLIDEQYF. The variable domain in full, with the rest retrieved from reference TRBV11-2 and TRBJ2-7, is EAGVAQSPRYKIIEKRQSVAFWCNPISGHATLYWYQQILGQGPKLLIQFQNNGVVDDSQLPKDRFSAERLKGVDSTLKIQPAKLEDSAVYLCASSLIDEQYFGPGTRLTVT.

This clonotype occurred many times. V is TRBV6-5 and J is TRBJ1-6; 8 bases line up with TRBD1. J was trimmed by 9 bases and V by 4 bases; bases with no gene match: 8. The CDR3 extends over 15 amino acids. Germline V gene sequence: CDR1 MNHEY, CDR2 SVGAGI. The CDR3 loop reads CASSSSGTGGSPLHF. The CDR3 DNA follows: TGTGCCAGCAGTTCCAGCGGGACAGGAGGTTCACCCCTCCACTTT.

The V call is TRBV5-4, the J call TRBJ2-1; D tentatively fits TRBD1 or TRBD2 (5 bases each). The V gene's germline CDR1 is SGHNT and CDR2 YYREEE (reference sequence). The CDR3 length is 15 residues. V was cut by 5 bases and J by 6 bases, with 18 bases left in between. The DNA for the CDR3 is TGTGCCAGCAGTCCCGCTGCACCGAGGGGCAATGAGCAGTTCTTC. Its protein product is CASSPAAPRGNEQFF.

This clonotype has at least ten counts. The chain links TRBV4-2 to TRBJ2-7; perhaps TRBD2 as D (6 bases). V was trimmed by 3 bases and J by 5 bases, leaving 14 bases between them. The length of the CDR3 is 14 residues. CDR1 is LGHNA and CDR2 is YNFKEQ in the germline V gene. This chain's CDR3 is CASSQGMGGDEQYF. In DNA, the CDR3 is TGTGCCAGCAGCCAGGGCATGGGAGGAGACGAGCAGTACTTC.

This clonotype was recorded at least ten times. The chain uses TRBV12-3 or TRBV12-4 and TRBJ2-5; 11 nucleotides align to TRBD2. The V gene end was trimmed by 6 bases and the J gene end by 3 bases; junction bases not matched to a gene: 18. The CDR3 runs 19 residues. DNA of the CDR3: TGTGCCAGCAGCCTTCCCCGAGACTTAGCGGGGGGGAAGAAAGAGACCCAGTACTTC. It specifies CASSLPRDLAGGKKETQYF.

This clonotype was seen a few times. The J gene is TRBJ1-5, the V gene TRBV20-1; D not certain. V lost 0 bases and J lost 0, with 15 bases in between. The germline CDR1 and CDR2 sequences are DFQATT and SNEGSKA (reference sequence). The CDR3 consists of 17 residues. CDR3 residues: CSARDQAGLASNQPQHF. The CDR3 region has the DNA TGCAGTGCTAGAGATCAAGCGGGGTTGGCTAGCAATCAGCCCCAGCATTTT.

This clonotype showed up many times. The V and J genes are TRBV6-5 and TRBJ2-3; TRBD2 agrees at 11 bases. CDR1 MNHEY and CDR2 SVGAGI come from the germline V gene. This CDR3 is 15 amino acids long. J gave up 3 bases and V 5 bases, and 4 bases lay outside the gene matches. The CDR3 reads CASSHGTSGTDTQYF. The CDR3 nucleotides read TGTGCCAGCAGTCATGGGACTAGCGGAACAGATACGCAGTATTTT.